A single sample gave rise to the 2 T cell receptor beta chains below, sequenced in a study of blood T cell repertoires in COVID-19. TCRdb's table, derived via immunoSEQ multiplex PCR, lists solely in-frame clones and lacks some. The table has some 53,000 clones, 89% seen once. Sequencing was performed on peripheral blood. These receptors originate from a man in his 60s with active COVID-19.

The V and J genes are TRBV2 and TRBJ2-7; D possibly corresponds to TRBD1 (5 bases). The CDR3 is made up of 14 amino acids. Trimming pared 8 bases from V and 0 bases from J, leaving 14 bases between. Germline V gene data show CDR1 as SNHLY and CDR2 as FYNNEI. Written as DNA, the CDR3 is TGTGCCAGCGCCAGGACAAAAAGCTCCTACGAGCAGTACTTC. Protein sequence: CASARTKSSYEQYF. The complete variable domain, with remaining parts taken from reference TRBV2 and TRBJ2-7, reads EPEVTQTPSHQVTQMGQEVILRCVPISNHLYFYWYRQILGQKVEFLVSFYNNEISEKSEIFDDQFSVERPDGSNFTLKIRSTKLEDSAMYFCASARTKSSYEQYFGPGTRLTVT.

The chain has TRBV12-3 or TRBV12-4 and TRBJ1-3; TRBD1 matches 8 bases. V lost 5 bases to trimming and J lost 8 bases; unmatched junction nucleotides: 5. This CDR3 region has 13 residues. The CDR3 spells CASSPGQAHTIYF. The CDR3 nucleotides read TGTGCCAGCAGTCCGGGACAGGCTCACACCATATATTTT.